Below are 22 T cell receptor beta chains sequenced from a single sample in a study of blood T cells in healthy people across ages. Combining a sample-barcoded 5' primer with a J-beta primer mix, a second PCR ran for about 6 to 12 cycles. TCRdb analysed the 5' RACE reads with MiXCR anew, one entry per CDR3 protein. This table has 850,000 to 1,000,000 distinct CDR3 sequences, just over 50% appearing once. Sequenced material: blood. The receptors originated from a woman in her sixties in good health.

This clonotype was found a few times. This rearrangement joins TRBV7-2 to TRBJ2-7; TRBD2 agrees at 7 bases. There are 15 residues in the CDR3. With V trimmed by 1 base and J by 3 bases, 6 bases remained unmatched. Germline V lookup: CDR1 SGHTA, CDR2 FQGNSA. CDR3 region: CASSLVGSGDYEQYF. CDR3 in DNA: TGTGCCAGCAGCTTAGTGGGCAGCGGGGACTACGAGCAGTACTTC.

The V call is TRBV24-1, the J call TRBJ2-3; D remains ambiguous. This CDR3 spans 13 amino acids. V was clipped by 4 bases and J by 2 bases, with 6 bases between them. CDR1 and CDR2 (germline): KGHDR, SFDVKD. CDR3 in amino acids: CATSDPNTDTQYF. The CDR3 nucleotides are TGTGCCACCAGTGACCCGAACACAGATACGCAGTATTTT.

Only a few counts were recorded for this clonotype. The V call is TRBV29-1, the J call TRBJ2-2; D is ambiguous. Germline CDR1 SQVTM, CDR2 ANQGSEA. The CDR3 consists of 12 residues. Trimming took off 7 bases at V and 6 bases at J, with 12 bases between the two ends. This chain's CDR3 is CSALEPPGELFF. The CDR3 DNA reads TGCAGCGCCCTTGAGCCGCCCGGGGAGCTGTTTTTT.

The V gene is TRBV20-1, the J gene TRBJ2-4; D gene unclear. The ends were cut back, 3 bases at V and 0 bases at J, with 18 bases in the middle. CDR3 length: 17 amino acids. The V gene's germline CDR1 is DFQATT and CDR2 SNEGSKA (reference sequence). The CDR3 reads CSASPPSTSLAKNIQYF. The CDR3 DNA reads as TGCAGTGCTAGTCCCCCAAGCACTTCGCTAGCCAAAAACATTCAGTACTTC.

This clonotype was found a few times. The chain carries TRBV20-1 and TRBJ2-3; 9 positions agree with TRBD2. Trimming cost V 6 bases and J 5 bases; bases outside gene matches: 9. Germline V lookup: CDR1 DFQATT, CDR2 SNEGSKA (reference sequence). The length of the CDR3 is 14 residues. The CDR3 coding sequence is TGCAGTGCGAGGGTGGTAGCGGGAGAAGATACGCAGTATTTT. Protein: CSARVVAGEDTQYF.

This chain links TRBV2 with TRBJ2-5, with a weak D call TRBD2 (6 bases). With 3 bases removed from V and 1 base from J, the gap between germline ends came to 12 bases. The V gene's germline CDR1 is SNHLY and CDR2 FYNNEI. The CDR3 is made up of 15 amino acids. CDR3 in amino acids: CASSEGGRRQETQYF. CDR3 bases: TGTGCCAGCAGTGAGGGGGGACGGCGCCAAGAGACCCAGTACTTC.

V and J are TRBV7-2 and TRBJ1-2; D is uncertain. CDR1 and CDR2 (germline): SGHTA, FQGNSA. This CDR3 is 14 amino acids long. V was clipped by 5 bases and J by 2 bases, with 12 bases between them. The CDR3, as DNA: TGTGCCAGCAGCCAGACCCACAGAAACTATGGCTACACCTTC. It encodes CASSQTHRNYGYTF.

The genes are TRBV28 and TRBJ2-5; D ambiguous. Near its end, the DNA agrees better with TRBJ2-7, so the J call may be wrong. The CDR3 spans 12 residues. Germline loops: CDR1 MDHEN, CDR2 SYDVKM. The DNA of the CDR3 is TGTGCCAGCAGTCCGCCGGTTGACGAGCAGTACTTC. It codes for CASSPPVDEQYF.

This clonotype came up a few times. This sequence joins TRBV7-8 and TRBJ2-1; no reliable D call. V was pared by 3 bases and J by 7 bases, with 13 bases between. The germline V gene encodes CDR1 SGHVS and CDR2 FQNEAQ. The CDR3 extends over 14 amino acids. CDR3 DNA sequence: TGTGCCAGCAGCTTGGGTAGGTTTTGGAATGAGCAGTTCTTC. Amino acids: CASSLGRFWNEQFF.

J is TRBJ2-1 and V is TRBV11-2, with D possibly matching TRBD2 (5 bases). CDR3 length: 15 amino acids. The V and J ends lost 6 bases and 10 bases respectively, with 22 bases between them. The germline gives CDR1 SGHAT, CDR2 FQNNGV. The CDR3 loop is CASSSDSPAFSEQFF. Here the CDR3 DNA reads TGTGCCAGCAGTTCGGACTCGCCGGCATTTTCGGAGCAGTTCTTC.

This sequence joins TRBV12-3 or TRBV12-4 and TRBJ2-3; D is ambiguous. The CDR3 is 16 amino acids. Deletions cut 5 bases from V and 5 bases from J, with 20 bases between. In DNA form, the CDR3 reads TGTGCCAGCAGTCTGTCCCTGGGTAGACTCGAAGATACGCAGTATTTT. Its protein is CASSLSLGRLEDTQYF.

CDR3 sequence reads: CASSGRPPVSPDTQYF. The CDR3 coding sequence is TGTGCCAGCAGTGGGCGGCCCCCGGTGAGCCCAGATACGCAGTATTTT. This chain uses TRBV2 with TRBJ2-3, with unresolved D. Germline lookup yields CDR1 SNHLY and CDR2 FYNNEI. The CDR3 length is 16 residues. With 4 bases removed from V and 4 bases from J, the gap between germline ends came to 18 bases.

The rearrangement joins TRBV9 to TRBJ2-1; D not resolved. Trimming removed 0 bases from V and 2 bases from J, with 9 bases in between. This CDR3 region has 15 residues. Germline assignment: CDR1 SGDLS and CDR2 YYNGEE. This CDR3 reads CASSVEEQAYNEQFF. DNA for the CDR3: TGTGCCAGCAGCGTAGAGGAGCAGGCCTACAATGAGCAGTTCTTC.

The rearrangement links TRBV19 to TRBJ1-1, with D hard to call. The CDR3 has 13 amino acids. Germline V gives CDR1 LNHDA, CDR2 SQIVND (reference sequence). V lost 1 base, J lost 1 base, and 4 bases lay in between. CDR3 in DNA: TGTGCCAGTAGTATAGTCACGAACACTGAAGCTTTCTTT. Protein product: CASSIVTNTEAFF.

This chain joins TRBV4-1 and TRBJ2-1; the match to TRBD2 covers 9 bases. The germline CDR1 and CDR2 sequences are MGHRA and YSYEKL. Germline trimming cut 2 bases from V and 2 bases from J; bases unmatched to any gene: 4. This CDR3 is built from 16 residues. CDR3 protein: CASSQTSSGTYNEQFF. CDR3 DNA sequence: TGCGCCAGCAGCCAAACGTCTAGCGGGACCTACAATGAGCAGTTCTTC.

The CDR3 here is CASSEGTSGSQETQYF. The CDR3 nucleotides read TGTGCCAGCAGCGAAGGGACTAGCGGGAGCCAAGAGACCCAGTACTTC. This sequence joins TRBV9 and TRBJ2-5; TRBD2 agrees at 14 bases. The CDR3 is made up of 16 amino acids. V dropped 3 bases and J dropped 1; count of bases not matched to a gene: 2. CDR1 SGDLS and CDR2 YYNGEE come from the germline V gene. Full variable domain (outside the CDR3, taken from reference TRBV9 and TRBJ2-5): DSGVTQTPKHLITATGQRVTLRCSPRSGDLSVYWYQQSLDQGLQFLIQYYNGEERAKGNILERFSAQQFPDLHSELNLSSLELGDSALYFCASSEGTSGSQETQYFGPGTRLLVL.

V is TRBV11-2 and J is TRBJ2-3; D unclear. The germline CDR1 and CDR2 sequences are SGHAT and FQNNGV. This CDR3 spans 14 amino acids. Trimming took 1 base from V and 5 from J, leaving 10 bases between them. The CDR3 nucleotides are TGTGCCAGCAGCTTAGGGCCCCCTCGAGATACGCAGTATTTT. Translated, it gives CASSLGPPRDTQYF.

The chain has TRBV20-1 and TRBJ1-5, with D possibly being TRBD1 (6 bases). The length of the CDR3 is 13 residues. V lost 3 bases to trimming and J lost 4 bases, with 10 bases between them. Germline V gene lookup returns CDR1 DFQATT and CDR2 SNEGSKA (reference sequence). DNA for the CDR3: TGCAGTGCTAGGGGAAGGGGGAATCAGCCCCAGCATTTT. Translated: CSARGRGNQPQHF.

CDR3 nucleotides: TGTGCCAGCAGCTCTTTGTTCCAGGGTTCTGGGGCCAACGTCCTGACTTTC. Translated: CASSSLFQGSGANVLTF. The chain carries TRBV7-2 and TRBJ2-6, with D perhaps matching TRBD1 (5 bases). This CDR3 is 17 amino acids long. Germline V gene sequence: CDR1 SGHTA, CDR2 FQGNSA. Trimming took off 4 bases at V and 1 base at J, with 14 bases between the two ends.

The chain is built from TRBV14 and TRBJ1-1, with unresolved D. Germline V lookup: CDR1 SGHDN, CDR2 FVKESK. V lost 3 bases to trimming and J lost 7 bases, with 21 bases between them. This CDR3 comprises 16 residues. The CDR3 DNA reads TGTGCCAGCAGCCAGTATGGCGGGGATGGAATTAATGAAGCTTTCTTT. This codes for CASSQYGGDGINEAFF.

This chain connects TRBV20-1 to TRBJ2-1; TRBD2 agrees at 7 bases. The CDR3 length is 16 residues. Germline loops: CDR1 DFQATT, CDR2 SNEGSKA (reference sequence). The junction had 8 bases not matched to a gene; V was cut back by 3 bases and J by 0 bases. The CDR3 nucleotides are TGCAGTGCTAGTAGTTTGTCGGGAGGCTCCTACAATGAGCAGTTCTTC. This translates into CSASSLSGGSYNEQFF.

The chain recombines TRBV3-1 with TRBJ2-1; TRBD2 is a possible D gene (6 bases). V was cut by 4 bases and J by 0 bases, with 7 bases left in between. The CDR3 covers 14 residues. Germline V gives CDR1 LGHDT, CDR2 YNNKEL (reference sequence). The CDR3 region has the DNA TGTGCCAGCAGCCGGGACTTCTCCTACAATGAGCAGTTCTTC. Translation gives CASSRDFSYNEQFF.